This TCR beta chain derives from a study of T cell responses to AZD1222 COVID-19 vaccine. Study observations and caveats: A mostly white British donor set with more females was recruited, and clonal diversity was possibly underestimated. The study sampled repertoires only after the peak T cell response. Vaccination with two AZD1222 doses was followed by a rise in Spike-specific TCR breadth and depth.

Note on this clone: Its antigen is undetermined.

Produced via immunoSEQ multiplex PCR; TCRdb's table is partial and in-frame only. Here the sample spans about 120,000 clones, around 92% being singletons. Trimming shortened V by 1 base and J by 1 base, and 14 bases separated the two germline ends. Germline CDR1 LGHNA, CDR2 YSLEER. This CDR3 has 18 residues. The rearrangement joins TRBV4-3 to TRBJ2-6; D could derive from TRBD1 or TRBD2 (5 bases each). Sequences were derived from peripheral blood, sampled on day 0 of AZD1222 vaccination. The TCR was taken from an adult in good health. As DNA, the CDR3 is TGCGCCAGCAGCCAAGTCCGTCCCGGGGCTTCTGGGGCCAACGTCCTGACTTTC. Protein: CASSQVRPGASGANVLTF.